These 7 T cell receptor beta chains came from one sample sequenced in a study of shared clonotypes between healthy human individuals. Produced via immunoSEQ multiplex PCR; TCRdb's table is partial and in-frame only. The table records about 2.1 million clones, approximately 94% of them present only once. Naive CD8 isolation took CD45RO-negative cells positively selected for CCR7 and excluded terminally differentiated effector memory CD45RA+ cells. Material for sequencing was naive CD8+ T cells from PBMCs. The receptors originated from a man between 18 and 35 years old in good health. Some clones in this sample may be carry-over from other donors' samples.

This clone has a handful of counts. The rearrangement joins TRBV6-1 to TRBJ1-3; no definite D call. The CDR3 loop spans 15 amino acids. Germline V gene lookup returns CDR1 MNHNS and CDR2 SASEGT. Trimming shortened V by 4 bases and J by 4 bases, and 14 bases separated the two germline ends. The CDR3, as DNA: TGTGCCAGCAGTGGACGAGCGGAGGGCGGAAACACCATATATTTT. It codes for CASSGRAEGGNTIYF.

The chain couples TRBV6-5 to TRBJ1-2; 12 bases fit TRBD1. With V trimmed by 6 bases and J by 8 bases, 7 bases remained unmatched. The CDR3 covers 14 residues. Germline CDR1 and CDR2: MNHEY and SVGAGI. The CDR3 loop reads CASSTGQGARGYTF. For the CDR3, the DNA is TGTGCCAGCAGCACGGGACAGGGGGCGAGGGGCTACACCTTC.

CDR3 sequence reads: CASSLTGAPYYEQYF. CDR3 DNA sequence: TGTGCCAGCAGTCTAACGGGAGCCCCCTACTACGAGCAGTACTTC. V is TRBV27 and J is TRBJ2-7, with D possibly matching TRBD2 (6 bases). The CDR3 covers 15 residues. The germline gives CDR1 MNHEY, CDR2 SMNVEV (reference sequence). Trimming stripped 5 bases from V and 3 bases from J, with 17 bases between.

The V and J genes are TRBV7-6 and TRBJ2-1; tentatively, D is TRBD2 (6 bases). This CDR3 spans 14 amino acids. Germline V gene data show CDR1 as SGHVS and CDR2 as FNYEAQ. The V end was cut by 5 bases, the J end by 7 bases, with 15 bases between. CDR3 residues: CASSPGVRGNEQFF. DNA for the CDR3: TGTGCCAGCAGCCCCGGAGTACGGGGGAATGAGCAGTTCTTC.

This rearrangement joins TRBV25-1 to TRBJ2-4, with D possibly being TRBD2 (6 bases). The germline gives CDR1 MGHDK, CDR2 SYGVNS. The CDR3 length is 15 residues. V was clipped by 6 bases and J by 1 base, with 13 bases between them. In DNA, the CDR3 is TGTGCCAGCAGGGGTGAGGGGAGGGCCAAAAACATTCAGTACTTC. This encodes CASRGEGRAKNIQYF. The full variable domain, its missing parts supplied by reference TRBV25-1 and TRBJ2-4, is EADIYQTPRYLVIGTGKKITLECSQTMGHDKMYWYQQDPGMELHLIHYSYGVNSTEKGDLSSESTVSRIRTEHFPLTLESARPSHTSQYLCASRGEGRAKNIQYFGAGTRLSVL.

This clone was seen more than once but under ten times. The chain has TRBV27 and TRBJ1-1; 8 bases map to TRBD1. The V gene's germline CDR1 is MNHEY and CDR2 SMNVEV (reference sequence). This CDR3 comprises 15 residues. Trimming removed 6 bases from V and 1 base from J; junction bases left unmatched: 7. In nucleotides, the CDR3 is TGTGCCAGCAGGTACCGACAGGGGTGGAACACTGAAGCTTTCTTT. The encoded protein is CASRYRQGWNTEAFF.

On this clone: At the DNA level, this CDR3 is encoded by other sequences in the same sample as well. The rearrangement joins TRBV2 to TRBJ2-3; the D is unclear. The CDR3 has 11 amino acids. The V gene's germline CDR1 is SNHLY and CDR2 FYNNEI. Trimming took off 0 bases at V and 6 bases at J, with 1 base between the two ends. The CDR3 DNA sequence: TGTGCCAGCAGTGAAGCGGATACGCAGTATTTT. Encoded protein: CASSEADTQYF.